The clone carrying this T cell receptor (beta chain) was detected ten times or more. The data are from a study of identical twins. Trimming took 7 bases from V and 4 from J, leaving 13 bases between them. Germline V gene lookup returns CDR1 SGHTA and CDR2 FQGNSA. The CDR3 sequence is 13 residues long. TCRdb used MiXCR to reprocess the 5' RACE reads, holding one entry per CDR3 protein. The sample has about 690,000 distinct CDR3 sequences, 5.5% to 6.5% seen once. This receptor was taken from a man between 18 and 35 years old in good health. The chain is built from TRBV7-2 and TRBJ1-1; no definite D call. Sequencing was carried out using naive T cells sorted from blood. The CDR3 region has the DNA TGTGCCAGCAACCTGGAGCGTAGCACTGAAGCTTTCTTT. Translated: CASNLERSTEAFF.